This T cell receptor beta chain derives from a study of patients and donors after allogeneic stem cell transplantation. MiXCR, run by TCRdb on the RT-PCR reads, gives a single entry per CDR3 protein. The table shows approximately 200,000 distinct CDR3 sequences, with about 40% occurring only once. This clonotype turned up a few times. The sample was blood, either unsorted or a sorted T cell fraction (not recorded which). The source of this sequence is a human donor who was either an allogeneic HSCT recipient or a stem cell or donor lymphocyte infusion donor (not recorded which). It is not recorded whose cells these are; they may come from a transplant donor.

CDR3 DNA: TGTGCCAGCAGTACCCCTAGCAGGGGCGCTGAAGCTTTCTTT. This gives the protein CASSTPSRGAEAFF. The chain employs TRBV6-5 and TRBJ1-1, with D possibly matching TRBD1 (6 bases). CDR1 and CDR2 (germline): MNHEY, SVGAGI. Deletions cut 5 bases from V and 6 bases from J, with 16 bases between. The CDR3 is 14 amino acids.